One sample yielded the 23 T cell receptor beta chains listed below, sequenced in a study of blood T cell repertoires in COVID-19. The method was immunoSEQ multiplex PCR; TCRdb's version includes in-frame clones alone and lacks a portion of them. The repertoire holds 180,000 or so clones, with roughly four fifths as singletons. Sequenced: peripheral blood. Every receptor here comes from a middle-aged woman with COVID-19, enrolled during active disease.

This rearrangement joins TRBV7-9 to TRBJ2-1, with D possibly TRBD1 on 6 matching bases. Germline CDR1 is SEHNR and CDR2 is FQNEAQ (reference sequence). V lost 2 bases, J lost 2 bases, and 10 bases lay in between. CDR3 length equals 15 residues. The CDR3 loop reads CASSLPQGTYNEQFF. Here the CDR3 DNA reads TGTGCCAGCAGCTTACCTCAGGGGACCTACAATGAGCAGTTCTTC.

This sequence joins TRBV18 and TRBJ1-2; 7 bases fit TRBD1. The germline V gene encodes CDR1 KGHSH and CDR2 LQKENI. This CDR3 contains 14 residues. Losses at the gene ends were 4 bases for V and 3 bases for J; bases not matched to a gene: 5. CDR3 bases: TGTGCCAGCTCACGCGGACAGGAATACTATGGCTACACCTTC. Translating it yields CASSRGQEYYGYTF.

This sequence joins TRBV4-2 and TRBJ1-5, with no clear D. Germline CDR1 LGHNA, CDR2 YNFKEQ. This CDR3 is built from 16 residues. V was pared by 0 bases and J by 0 bases, with 9 bases between. The CDR3 here is CASSQDGGYSNQPQHF. The CDR3 nucleotides read TGTGCCAGCAGCCAAGATGGCGGTTATAGCAATCAGCCCCAGCATTTT.

This clone has more than one count but fewer than ten. This chain uses TRBV5-4 with TRBJ2-1, with a possible D match to TRBD2 (6 bases). V lost 4 bases to trimming and J lost 6 bases, with 14 bases between them. The CDR3 covers 14 residues. Germline-derived CDR1 and CDR2 are SGHNT and YYREEE (reference sequence). The CDR3 loop reads CASSLPGLLNEQFF. DNA for the CDR3: TGTGCCAGCAGCCTACCGGGACTTCTCAATGAGCAGTTCTTC. Using reference TRBV5-4 and TRBJ2-1 for the parts outside the CDR3, the full variable domain is ETGVTQSPTHLIKTRGQQVTLRCSSQSGHNTVSWYQQALGQGPQFIFQYYREEENGRGNFPPRFSGLQFPNYSSELNVNALELDDSALYLCASSLPGLLNEQFFGPGTRLTVL.

The chain uses TRBV27 and TRBJ2-2, with D possibly matching TRBD1 (7 bases). The germline gives CDR1 MNHEY, CDR2 SMNVEV (reference sequence). This CDR3 is built from 15 residues. Between the trimmed V and J ends, which lost 6 bases and 5 bases, there was a span of 16 bases. DNA of the CDR3: TGTGCCAGCAGGCCGGGGGACAGCATTACCGGGGAGCTGTTTTTT. Translation: CASRPGDSITGELFF.

The genes are TRBV5-1 and TRBJ2-3, with D perhaps TRBD1 (5 bases). Germline lookup yields CDR1 SGHRS and CDR2 YFSETQ. V lost 0 bases to trimming and J lost 3 bases, with 11 bases between them. The CDR3 spans 15 residues. The CDR3 coding sequence is TGCGCCAGCAGCTTGGCCACGACAGAGACAGATACGCAGTATTTT. It translates to CASSLATTETDTQYF.

The V call is TRBV24-1, the J call TRBJ2-5; 9 positions match TRBD2. V was pared by 2 bases and J by 0 bases, with 3 bases of the junction left unmatched. The germline gives CDR1 KGHDR, CDR2 SFDVKD. The CDR3 totals 16 residues. CDR3 in amino acids: CATSDSLAGNQETQYF. CDR3 in DNA: TGTGCCACCAGTGATTCTCTAGCGGGGAACCAAGAGACCCAGTACTTC.

The chain employs TRBV28 and TRBJ1-1; D unclear. Germline CDR1 and CDR2: MDHEN and SYDVKM. With 8 bases removed from V and 1 base from J, the gap between germline ends came to 5 bases. CDR3 size: 11 residues. CDR3 region: CASRQNTEAFF. DNA of the CDR3: TGTGCCAGCCGACAGAACACTGAAGCTTTCTTT.

The sample holds one count of this clone. This CDR3 is CASSESSWNTEAFF. The CDR3 nucleotides read TGCGCCAGCAGTGAGAGCTCGTGGAACACTGAAGCTTTCTTT. The genes are TRBV10-1 and TRBJ1-1; the D is unclear. The CDR3 loop spans 14 amino acids. Trimming took 2 bases from V and 1 from J, leaving 8 bases between them. Germline V gene sequence: CDR1 WNHNN, CDR2 SYGVQD (reference sequence).

The genes are TRBV7-2 and TRBJ2-5; 8 bases are a match to TRBD2. Trimming took 5 bases from V and 5 from J; bases not matched to a gene: 7. In germline, CDR1 is SGHTA, CDR2 FQGNSA. The CDR3 has 14 residues. The CDR3 loop is CASSVGTSGETQYF. CDR3 nucleotides: TGTGCCAGCAGCGTAGGGACTAGTGGCGAGACCCAGTACTTC.

The V call is TRBV7-2, the J call TRBJ2-7, with TRBD1 matching over 8 bases. V lost 1 base and J lost 4; bases outside the gene matches: 9. Germline V gene sequence: CDR1 SGHTA, CDR2 FQGNSA. The CDR3 has 16 amino acids. CDR3 DNA: TGTGCCAGCAGCTTAGTAGGACAGGGTTTCTTTTACGAGCAGTACTTC. As protein: CASSLVGQGFFYEQYF.

V and J are TRBV18 and TRBJ2-5; 7 nucleotides agree with TRBD2. CDR1 KGHSH and CDR2 LQKENI come from the germline V gene. CDR3 length equals 13 residues. Trimming took 5 bases from V and 4 from J; bases not matched to a gene: 4. The chain's CDR3 is CASSLSSGETQYF. The CDR3 DNA is TGTGCCAGCTCATTATCTAGCGGAGAGACCCAGTACTTC.

The chain uses TRBV7-9 and TRBJ1-6; perhaps TRBD1 as D (6 bases). V was pared by 3 bases and J by 8 bases, with 11 bases between. Germline assignment: CDR1 SEHNR and CDR2 FQNEAQ (reference sequence). The CDR3 sequence is 14 residues long. The CDR3 region is CASSLRAGDSPLHF. As DNA, the CDR3 is TGTGCCAGCAGCTTGCGGGCAGGGGATTCACCCCTCCACTTT. The variable domain in full, completed from reference TRBV7-9 and TRBJ1-6, reads DTGVSQNPRHKITKRGQNVTFRCDPISEHNRLYWYRQTLGQGPEFLTYFQNEAQLEKSRLLSDRFSAERPKGSFSTLEIQRTEQGDSAMYLCASSLRAGDSPLHFGNGTRLTVT.

The chain carries TRBV10-3 and TRBJ2-1; TRBD1 matches 9 bases. CDR1 and CDR2 (germline): ENHRY, SYGVKD. The CDR3 is 16 residues long. Trimming removed 3 bases from V and 3 bases from J; junction bases left unmatched: 6. This chain's CDR3 is CAISDPGTGHYNEQFF. CDR3 DNA: TGTGCCATCAGTGATCCCGGGACAGGGCACTACAATGAGCAGTTCTTC.

The chain joins TRBV5-4 to TRBJ2-2; D might be TRBD2 (5 bases). Trimming removed 4 bases at V and 2 bases at J, with 15 bases between. The CDR3 covers 16 residues. Germline V CDR1 and CDR2: SGHNT, YYREEE (reference sequence). The CDR3 DNA sequence: TGTGCCAGCAGCCGGCCGGGGATCCCTAACACCGGGGAGCTGTTTTTT. Its protein is CASSRPGIPNTGELFF.

V and J are TRBV6-5 and TRBJ2-5; D gene ambiguous. Germline values: CDR1 MNHEY, CDR2 SVGAGI. This CDR3 is 13 amino acids long. Trimming left V 8 bases short and J 1 base short, with 11 bases between. For the CDR3, the DNA is TGTGCCAGCTGGTCCCCACTCCAAGAGACCCAGTACTTC. Translated, it gives CASWSPLQETQYF.

The genes are TRBV5-4 and TRBJ2-5; 8 bases align to TRBD2. Germline lookup yields CDR1 SGHNT and CDR2 YYREEE (reference sequence). Unmatched junction bases numbered 13, after V lost 4 bases and J lost 5 bases. The CDR3 covers 16 residues. CDR3 region: CASSPTKRESRETQYF. The CDR3 DNA sequence: TGTGCCAGCAGCCCGACTAAGCGGGAGTCGCGGGAGACCCAGTACTTC.

V is TRBV2 and J is TRBJ1-6; D remains unclear. Germline CDR1 and CDR2: SNHLY and FYNNEI. Trimming shortened V by 3 bases and J by 10 bases, and 10 bases separated the two germline ends. This CDR3 comprises 13 residues. CDR3 region: CASSDLEDSPLHF. The CDR3 nucleotides read TGTGCCAGCAGTGATCTGGAGGACTCACCCCTCCACTTT.

This clone was detected only a few times. The DNA of the CDR3 is TGTGCCAGTGGACCCGGACAGGGATCGTACAATGAGCAGTTCTTC. Encoded protein: CASGPGQGSYNEQFF. The chain has TRBV6-4 and TRBJ2-1, with 8 bases that match TRBD1. Germline CDR1 MRHNA, CDR2 SNTAGT. The CDR3 extends over 15 amino acids. Trimming took 9 bases from V and 4 from J; bases not matched to a gene: 11.

The V gene is TRBV6-1, the J gene TRBJ2-5; a weak D match, TRBD2 (5 bases). The CDR3 loop spans 15 amino acids. Germline loops: CDR1 MNHNS, CDR2 SASEGT. V gave up 2 bases and J gave up 5 bases, with 15 bases separating them. CDR3 in amino acids: CASSEPSSFGETQYF. As DNA, the CDR3 is TGTGCCAGCAGTGAACCCTCTAGCTTCGGGGAGACCCAGTACTTC.

This sequence joins TRBV11-2 and TRBJ2-5; 8 nucleotides agree with TRBD2. After removal of 5 bases from V and 5 bases from J, the junction contained 10 bases not matched to a gene. The CDR3 loop spans 15 amino acids. Germline V CDR1 and CDR2: SGHAT, FQNNGV. As DNA, the CDR3 is TGTGCCAGCAGCGCCTCGGGAGGGGTGGTCGAGACCCAGTACTTC. This codes for CASSASGGVVETQYF.

The gene calls are TRBV5-5 and TRBJ2-2; no definite D call. Germline CDR1 and CDR2: SGHKS and YYEKEE (reference sequence). V shed 4 bases and J shed 6 bases, with 10 bases lying between them. The CDR3 totals 13 residues. In DNA form, the CDR3 reads TGTGCCAGCAGCCGAACTTCCTCCGGGGAGCTGTTTTTT. Translated: CASSRTSSGELFF.

The J gene is TRBJ2-1, the V gene TRBV30, with TRBD2 as a possible D gene (6 bases). The CDR3 is 13 residues long. Germline CDR1 and CDR2: GTSNPN and SVGIG (reference sequence). Trimming cost V 4 bases and J 9 bases, with 16 bases left between them. In DNA form, the CDR3 reads TGTGCCTGGACTAGTGGAGGGATCGGTGAGCAGTTCTTC. Translated, it gives CAWTSGGIGEQFF.